This is a list of T cell receptor beta chains from one sample in a study of technical replicates of blood from a few donors. TCRdb keeps only in-frame clones here, not all; method: immunoSEQ multiplex PCR. Of 60,000 to 85,000 clones listed, approximately 94% were seen once; the top ten hold about 0.35%. Sequencing input: T cells isolated from PBMCs. The origin of the receptors is a human donor in good health. Each CDR3 is given with its conserved first and last residue. The D gene is left open where the match is weak. The size of a clone is reported for some rows only, either as once, few or many, or as a class for expanded clones.

clone size,J gene,D gene,V gene,CDR3 protein,CDR3 DNA
-,TRBJ2-7,-,TRBV7-3,CASSATGMGASEQYF,TGTGCCAGCAGCGCCACCGGGATGGGGGCTTCCGAGCAGTACTTC
-,TRBJ2-7,-,TRBV19,CASSIEPGEAYEQYF,TGTGCCAGTAGTATAGAGCCGGGGGAGGCCTACGAGCAGTACTTC
-,TRBJ1-1,TRBD1,TRBV6-1,CASSERAPGQAFF,TGTGCCAGCAGTGAAAGGGCGCCGGGACAGGCTTTCTTT
-,TRBJ1-1,-,TRBV6-5,CASSPFDSTEAFF,TGTGCCAGCAGCCCTTTCGACAGCACTGAAGCTTTCTTT
-,TRBJ2-3,TRBD2,TRBV4-2,CASSSGTSPDTQYF,TGTGCCAGCAGCTCCGGGACTAGCCCAGATACGCAGTATTTT
-,TRBJ2-4,TRBD2,TRBV6-1,CASSEPGGGNIQYF,TGTGCCAGCAGTGAACCGGGAGGGGGAAACATTCAGTACTTC
-,TRBJ2-7,-,TRBV6-1,CASSLIEAPYEQYF,TGTGCCAGCAGCCTTATAGAGGCCCCCTACGAGCAGTACTTC
once,TRBJ1-2,TRBD1,TRBV18,CASSPRQGKPLDGYTF,TGTGCCAGCTCACCAAGACAGGGGAAACCGTTAGATGGCTACACCTTC
-,TRBJ2-2,TRBD2,TRBV7-9,CASSFPAGGKNTGELFF,TGTGCCAGCAGCTTCCCAGCGGGAGGAAAGAACACCGGGGAGCTGTTTTTT
once,TRBJ2-7,-,TRBV18,CASSPRQGSPYEQYF,TGTGCCAGCTCACCGCGCCAGGGGTCCCCCTACGAGCAGTACTTC
-,TRBJ2-5,TRBD2,TRBV2,CASSMTSGIQETQYF,TGTGCCAGCTCTATGACTAGCGGTATCCAAGAGACCCAGTACTTC
-,TRBJ2-5,TRBD1,TRBV2,CASTNGQGEAKETQYF,TGTGCCAGCACTAATGGACAGGGGGAGGCTAAAGAGACCCAGTACTTC
-,TRBJ2-3,TRBD2,TRBV19,CASSSGRLSGTDTQYF,TGTGCCAGTAGTAGCGGGAGGTTGAGTGGCACAGATACGCAGTATTTT
once,TRBJ1-1,-,TRBV11-2,CASSLVALPWDKRNTEAFF,TGTGCCAGCAGCTTAGTTGCTTTGCCTTGGGACAAAAGGAACACTGAAGCTTTCTTT
-,TRBJ1-5,-,TRBV19,CASSRDNQPQHF,TGTGCCAGTAGCCGGGACAATCAGCCCCAGCATTTT
-,TRBJ1-3,-,TRBV5-6,CASRTGFGNTIYF,TGTGCCAGCAGAACAGGGTTTGGAAACACCATATATTTT
-,TRBJ1-4,-,TRBV4-1,CASRRGLGEKLFF,TGCGCCAGCAGAAGGGGGTTAGGTGAAAAACTGTTTTTT
-,TRBJ2-1,-,TRBV7-9,CASSLEIGDPYNEQFF,TGTGCCAGCAGCTTGGAGATCGGGGATCCCTACAATGAGCAGTTCTTC
-,TRBJ2-5,-,TRBV7-3,CASSPTLSNRETQYF,TGTGCCAGCAGCCCCACGCTTTCTAACAGAGAGACCCAGTACTTC
once,TRBJ1-5,-,TRBV6-5,CASSTGTEYQPQHF,TGTGCCAGCAGTACAGGGACGGAGTATCAGCCCCAGCATTTT
-,TRBJ1-1,-,TRBV7-8,CASSLLRGTEAFF,TGTGCCAGCAGCTTACTTCGGGGTACTGAAGCTTTCTTT
once,TRBJ1-5,-,TRBV19,CASSNPQGHPNQPQHF,TGTGCCAGTAGCAACCCCCAGGGACACCCTAATCAGCCCCAGCATTTT
once,TRBJ1-3,-,TRBV5-1,CASSLGRGGGNTIYF,TGCGCCAGCAGCTTGGGCAGGGGTGGTGGAAACACCATATATTTT
once,TRBJ2-3,TRBD2,TRBV9,CASSVGIGSGSTDTQYF,TGTGCCAGCAGCGTAGGGATAGGTAGCGGGAGCACAGATACGCAGTATTTT
-,TRBJ2-1,TRBD2,TRBV28,CASSPNGLTSGRHNEQFF,TGTGCCAGCAGTCCAAATGGCCTGACTAGCGGGAGACACAATGAGCAGTTCTTC
-,TRBJ2-7,TRBD1,TRBV10-3,CAIRGTERHEQYF,TGTGCCATCAGAGGGACAGAACGCCACGAGCAGTACTTC
-,TRBJ2-4,-,TRBV7-9,CASSLGRSPQYF,TGTGCCAGCAGCTTGGGGCGGTCCCCTCAGTACTTC
-,TRBJ2-5,TRBD1,TRBV2,CASSEADRGQTQYF,TGTGCCAGCAGTGAAGCTGACAGGGGACAGACCCAGTACTTC
-,TRBJ2-7,TRBD2,TRBV6-4,CASSKGLAENVLYEQYF,TGTGCCAGCAGTAAGGGACTAGCTGAAAATGTTCTCTACGAGCAGTACTTC
-,TRBJ1-2,TRBD1,TRBV27,CASSLSLGGSTF,TGTGCCAGCAGTTTATCTTTAGGGGGCAGCACCTTC
-,TRBJ2-3,TRBD2,TRBV7-2,CASSSRTSGRADTQYF,TGTGCCAGCAGCTCCCGGACTAGCGGGAGGGCAGATACGCAGTATTTT
-,TRBJ2-3,-,TRBV5-4,CASSFGRDSSTDTQYF,TGTGCCAGCAGTTTCGGTAGGGACTCTAGCACAGATACGCAGTATTTT
-,TRBJ2-7,-,TRBV7-6,CASSPDRSPSYEQYF,TGTGCCAGCAGCCCGGACAGATCTCCCTCCTACGAGCAGTACTTC
-,TRBJ1-5,-,TRBV30,CAWSSVYGNQPQHF,TGTGCCTGGAGTTCCGTTTATGGCAATCAGCCCCAGCATTTT
once,TRBJ2-2,-,TRBV10-2,CATEPRTITFGELFF,TGCGCCACCGAGCCGCGGACAATTACCTTCGGGGAGCTGTTTTTT
once,TRBJ2-7,-,TRBV29-1,CSVLGDNYEQYF,TGCAGCGTTCTAGGGGACAACTACGAGCAGTACTTC
-,TRBJ2-5,TRBD2,TRBV7-2,CASSFSPGLAGLRETQYF,TGTGCCAGCAGCTTTTCTCCGGGACTAGCGGGTCTACGGGAGACCCAGTACTTC
-,TRBJ1-1,-,TRBV10-2,CASSDSGAFYTEAFF,TGCGCCAGCAGTGACTCAGGGGCTTTCTACACTGAAGCTTTCTTT
-,TRBJ1-1,-,TRBV9,CASSAQDGNTEAFF,TGTGCCAGCAGCGCACAGGACGGGAACACTGAAGCTTTCTTT
-,TRBJ2-5,-,TRBV21-1,CASSKWGTGGEETQYF,TGTGCCAGCAGCAAATGGGGAACAGGGGGCGAAGAGACCCAGTACTTC
-,TRBJ1-2,TRBD1,TRBV6-5,CASSSGGDFYGYTF,TGTGCCAGCAGTTCAGGGGGAGATTTCTATGGCTACACCTTC
once,TRBJ2-1,TRBD1,TRBV6-4,CASSRDRESNEQFF,TGTGCCAGCAGTAGGGACAGGGAGTCAAATGAGCAGTTCTTC
-,TRBJ1-2,-,TRBV18,CASSRTLDYGYTF,TGTGCCAGCTCACGAACACTAGACTATGGCTACACCTTC
-,TRBJ2-7,TRBD2,TRBV13,CASSQTSGMYMKQYF,TGTGCCAGCAGCCAGACTAGCGGGATGTATATGAAGCAGTACTTC
-,TRBJ2-7,-,TRBV27,CASSRGSPYEQYF,TGTGCCAGCAGTAGGGGGAGTCCCTACGAGCAGTACTTC
-,TRBJ2-3,TRBD1,TRBV11-2,CASSWGDRVADTQYF,TGTGCCAGCAGCTGGGGGGACAGGGTGGCAGATACGCAGTATTTT